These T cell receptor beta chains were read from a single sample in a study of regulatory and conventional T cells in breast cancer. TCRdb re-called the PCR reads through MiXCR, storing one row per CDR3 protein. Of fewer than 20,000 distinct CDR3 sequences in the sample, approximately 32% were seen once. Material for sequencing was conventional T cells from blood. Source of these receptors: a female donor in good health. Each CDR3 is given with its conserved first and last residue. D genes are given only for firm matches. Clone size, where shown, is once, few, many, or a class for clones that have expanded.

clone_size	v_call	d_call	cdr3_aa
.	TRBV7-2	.	CASSLLEESGYEQYF
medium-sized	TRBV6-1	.	CASSARDLGSFGNQPQHF
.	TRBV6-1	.	CATMNLPRLYEQCF
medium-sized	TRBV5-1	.	CASSSGGKDYNEQFF
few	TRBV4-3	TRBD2	CASSQGLAGHYEQYF
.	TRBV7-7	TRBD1	CASSLDRGSGELFF
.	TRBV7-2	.	CASSSQWGGRNEQFF
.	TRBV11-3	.	CASSLGLNTEAFF
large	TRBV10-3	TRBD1	CAISRDRGGNQPQHF
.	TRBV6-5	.	CASSPGQSPHQPQHF
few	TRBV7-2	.	CASSGGVTPYNQPQHF
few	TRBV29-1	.	CSVEVQPAETQYF
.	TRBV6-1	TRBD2	CASSFSGSVYNEQFF